The sequence of this TCR beta chain was determined in a study of shared clonotypes between healthy human individuals. Study-wide results and caveats: Incomplete sequencing of sorted subsets was indicated by rarefaction despite large depth. Several donors held about 4.5% of naive CD4 clonotypes in common. Represented diversity, genetic and exposure-history alike, was limited by few donors.

Libraries were prepared by immunoSEQ multiplex PCR; TCRdb keeps only in-frame clonotypes and omits some of them. The data show approximately 2,000,000 clones, 85% to 95% seen once. A remark on this clone: Its matching antigen is unknown.

Subsets obtained from CD4+ cells comprised CD45RA+ naive and CD45RA-negative memory cells. The CDR3 spans 16 residues. With V trimmed by 1 base and J by 4 bases, 6 bases remained unmatched. Looked up from germline, CDR1 is MDHEN and CDR2 is SYDVKM. The chain combines TRBV28 with TRBJ2-2, with TRBD1 matching 7 bases. The TCR originated in a man aged 18 to 29 in good health. Some clones in this sample may be carry-over from other donors' samples. Sequencing was carried out using naive CD4+ T cells from PBMCs. Subset meaning: CD45RA+ positively selected. CDR3 nucleotides: TGTGCCAGCAGTTTATCCCCGGGACAGATCACCGGGGAGCTGTTTTTT. It specifies CASSLSPGQITGELFF.